This T cell receptor (beta chain) was recorded in a study of blood T cell repertoires in COVID-19 (TCRdb year 2020). About the full investigation: Samples covering the acute and convalescent phases of COVID-19 were provided by collaborators in the United States, Italy and Spain. The prospective study material was composed of cDNA or gDNA derived from T cells, B-cell-depleted T cells, or PBMCs. Deeply sampled blood TCRbeta repertoires from subjects exposed to, actively infected with, or recovered from COVID-19 were included in the dataset. The repertoires were made available in a free public database intended to serve as a resource for research on the immune response to SARS-CoV-2. Samples came from the ongoing ImmuneRACE study (first 160 participants) plus 1,254 subjects from 6 global collaborators. A de-identified subject ID, COVID-19 status, age in years and sex were almost always included in the sample metadata. HLA class I and class II types, where available, came from metadata supplied by the sample provider rather than from assay-based typing. Overall study outcomes, separate from this receptor: How much clinical and demographic metadata was included differed by source and by participant, and the metadata was provided uncurated.

TCRbeta CDR3 regions were amplified from genomic DNA using the immunoSEQ Assay, a bias-controlled multiplex PCR. From the authors' description of their analysis: Within the assay, amplification of reference gene primers was used to estimate how many nucleated cells each sample contained. To quantify the absolute abundance of each unique TCRbeta CDR3 rearrangement, sequence reads were collapsed and filtered. For each sample, productive Simpson clonality was calculated as the square root of Simpson's diversity index across productive rearrangements. TCRdb holds this immuneACCESS table with in-frame rearrangements only. Some clones are missing; in checked studies, unresolved V genes explain under half, and the rest has no known cause. The DNA gave D and trimming, while V, J and clone size come from that table. In this sample the table shows some 90,000 clones, around nine tenths of which occur a single time. The ten largest clones add up to over 3.5% of the sample.

Comments on this clone: There is no known antigen for this receptor. No quality values exist for individual bases; no much larger clone is one base distant.

The collaborating institutions used their own protocols to collect whole blood in K2EDTA tubes. For TCRbeta analysis, collaborators shipped samples in one of three forms: frozen whole blood, isolated PBMCs, or DNA extracted from either of those sample types. The CDR3 runs 15 amino acids, cysteine and phenylalanine included. Just CDR3 DNA is preserved here, 45 bases in frame from base 1. V has 4 bases trimmed and J has 4 bases trimmed; junction bases matching no gene number 4. CDR1 and CDR2 (SGHAT, FQNNGV) derive from the germline V gene. The sequenced material came from peripheral blood. This sequence uses TRBV11-2 and TRBJ1-5; 10 central nucleotides agree with TRBD1. The source is a woman in her forties or fifties in a cohort sampled during active COVID-19. The nucleotide sequence reads as follows: TGTGCCAGCAGCTGGGGACAGGGGCCAAATCAGCCCCAGCATTTT. Its protein product is CASSWGQGPNQPQHF.